Listed here are 24 T cell receptor beta chains from one sample, sequenced in a study of PD-1 blockade in classical Hodgkin lymphoma. The method was immunoSEQ multiplex PCR; TCRdb's version includes in-frame clones alone and lacks a portion of them. This sample has 80,000 to 100,000 clones; roughly 76% occur once, and the top ten carry 16%. Every one of the patients relapsed after autologous stem cell transplantation (brentuximab vedotin exposure was variable). The sequences come from peripheral blood mononuclear cells (PBMCs), collected before the second cycle of nivolumab. These receptors all stem from a human donor with classical Hodgkin lymphoma.

V usage is TRBV27 and J usage is TRBJ2-5; TRBD2 matches at 12 bases. Germline lookup yields CDR1 MNHEY and CDR2 SMNVEV (reference sequence). CDR3 length equals 17 residues. The trim removed 2 bases at V and 8 bases at J, leaving 12 bases unmatched. In DNA form, the CDR3 reads TGTGCCAGCAGTTTAAGGCCCCTCCTAGCGGGAGGGCAAACCCAGTACTTC. Amino acid sequence: CASSLRPLLAGGQTQYF.

This clone was found a few times. This sequence joins TRBV6-1 and TRBJ1-1; D is undetermined. V was trimmed by 10 bases and J by 0 bases, leaving 15 bases between them. This CDR3 contains 14 residues. Germline V gene lookup returns CDR1 MNHNS and CDR2 SASEGT. The CDR3 reads CATSLRTMNTEAFF. The DNA of the CDR3 is TGTGCCACCAGCCTTCGTACTATGAACACTGAAGCTTTCTTT.

This chain joins TRBV7-2 and TRBJ2-5; D is ambiguous. With 4 bases removed from V and 2 bases from J, the gap between germline ends came to 5 bases. CDR3 length: 12 residues. Looked up from germline, CDR1 is SGHTA and CDR2 is FQGNSA. The CDR3: CASSYPQETQYF. CDR3 coding DNA: TGTGCCAGCAGCTACCCGCAAGAGACCCAGTACTTC.

The chain joins TRBV11-2 to TRBJ2-5; tentatively, D is TRBD2 (5 bases). Per the germline V gene, CDR1 is SGHAT and CDR2 is FQNNGV. Trimming left V 1 base short and J 2 bases short, with 14 bases between. The CDR3 is made up of 16 amino acids. CDR3 sequence reads: CASSLVLGLIQETQYF. The DNA of the CDR3 is TGTGCCAGCAGCTTAGTCCTAGGACTGATACAAGAGACCCAGTACTTC. Full variable domain (rest looked up from reference TRBV11-2 and TRBJ2-5): EAGVAQSPRYKIIEKRQSVAFWCNPISGHATLYWYQQILGQGPKLLIQFQNNGVVDDSQLPKDRFSAERLKGVDSTLKIQPAKLEDSAVYLCASSLVLGLIQETQYFGPGTRLLVL.

This clone was counted only a few times. The V gene is TRBV11-2, the J gene TRBJ2-7; 11 bases are shared with TRBD2. Trimming removed 5 bases from V and 1 base from J; junction bases left unmatched: 7. Germline CDR1 SGHAT, CDR2 FQNNGV. This CDR3 spans 16 amino acids. CDR3 nucleotide sequence: TGTGCCAGCAGCCCAGAACTAGCGGGAGTGTCCTACGAGCAGTACTTC. As protein: CASSPELAGVSYEQYF.

This clone was counted once. This rearrangement joins TRBV9 to TRBJ2-6; 8 nucleotides align to TRBD1. This CDR3 has 18 amino acids. Looked up from germline, CDR1 is SGDLS and CDR2 is YYNGEE. V lost 0 bases to trimming and J lost 0 bases; unmatched junction nucleotides: 5. The DNA of the CDR3 is TGTGCCAGCAGCGTAGATCGCAGGGGGCTCTCTGGGGCCAACGTCCTGACTTTC. Translated: CASSVDRRGLSGANVLTF.

The chain combines TRBV7-9 with TRBJ2-7; 10 positions match TRBD2. The CDR3 covers 17 residues. Germline V gives CDR1 SEHNR, CDR2 FQNEAQ (reference sequence). V lost 0 bases to trimming and J lost 1 base; unmatched junction nucleotides: 6. The CDR3 sequence is CASSLAASGSRSYEQYF. The CDR3 DNA reads TGTGCCAGCAGCTTAGCGGCTAGCGGGAGTAGGTCCTACGAGCAGTACTTC.

The chain couples TRBV11-2 to TRBJ2-5; 7 positions match TRBD2. From germline, CDR1 is SGHAT and CDR2 FQNNGV. CDR3 length: 15 residues. V trimming: 8 bases; J trimming: 1 base; junction bases outside the gene matches: 10. The CDR3 region has the DNA TGTGCCAGCGGGGAGGCGGGAGCTGGCCAAGAGACCCAGTACTTC. Its protein is CASGEAGAGQETQYF. The full variable domain, completed using reference TRBV11-2 and TRBJ2-5, is EAGVAQSPRYKIIEKRQSVAFWCNPISGHATLYWYQQILGQGPKLLIQFQNNGVVDDSQLPKDRFSAERLKGVDSTLKIQPAKLEDSAVYLCASGEAGAGQETQYFGPGTRLLVL.

This clone was detected ten times or more. This chain links TRBV2 with TRBJ2-3, with D perhaps given as TRBD1 or TRBD2 (6 bases each). Germline CDR1 SNHLY, CDR2 FYNNEI. There are 16 residues in the CDR3. The V end lost 0 bases, the J end lost 5 bases, and 15 bases lay between the germline ends. The CDR3 coding sequence is TGTGCCAGCAGTGAAGCGCTTCTGGGGGGCATAGATACGCAGTATTTT. This gives the protein CASSEALLGGIDTQYF.

This clone came up many times. The rearrangement links TRBV9 to TRBJ2-7, with D perhaps TRBD2 (5 bases). Trimming removed 0 bases at V and 0 bases at J, with 7 bases between. Germline CDR1 SGDLS, CDR2 YYNGEE. The CDR3 is made up of 14 amino acids. CDR3 region: CASSVVDFSYEQYF. The CDR3 region has the DNA TGTGCCAGCAGCGTAGTGGACTTCTCCTACGAGCAGTACTTC.

V usage is TRBV15 and J usage is TRBJ2-4; TRBD2 matches 7 bases. CDR1 and CDR2 from the germline V gene are LNHNV and YYDKDF (reference sequence). The CDR3 totals 16 residues. V dropped 2 bases and J dropped 12; count of bases not matched to a gene: 16. The CDR3 here is CATSRTSGGSWAPQYF. The CDR3, as DNA: TGTGCCACCAGCAGAACGTCGGGGGGTTCTTGGGCCCCTCAGTACTTC.

This chain joins TRBV7-2 and TRBJ2-2; D unresolved. Germline V CDR1 and CDR2: SGHTA, FQGNSA. CDR3 length: 15 amino acids. The germline V and J ends were trimmed by 3 bases and 1 base, with 9 bases remaining between them. CDR3 sequence reads: CASSLNRLNTGELFF. The CDR3 bases are TGTGCCAGCAGCTTGAATAGATTGAACACCGGGGAGCTGTTTTTT.

The chain links TRBV5-1 to TRBJ2-7; 11 bases agree with TRBD1. The CDR3 is made up of 20 amino acids. Germline assignment: CDR1 SGHRS and CDR2 YFSETQ. The J segment lost 1 base and the V segment lost 1 base, leaving 16 bases of the junction unmatched. CDR3 sequence (DNA): TGCGCCAGCAGCTTGCCCCCCGGGACAGGGGGGTCTAGCGGTTCCTACGAGCAGTACTTC. This gives the protein CASSLPPGTGGSSGSYEQYF. The full variable domain, its missing parts supplied by reference TRBV5-1 and TRBJ2-7, is KAGVTQTPRYLIKTRGQQVTLSCSPISGHRSVSWYQQTPGQGLQFLFEYFSETQRNKGNFPGRFSGRQFSNSRSEMNVSTLELGDSALYLCASSLPPGTGGSSGSYEQYFGPGTRLTVT.

The chain joins TRBV6-6 to TRBJ2-2, with 9 positions matching TRBD1. The CDR3 length is 15 residues. V lost 3 bases, J lost 6 bases, and 5 bases stayed unmatched. CDR1 is MNHNY and CDR2 is SVGAGI in the germline V gene (reference sequence). The DNA of the CDR3 is TGTGCCAGCAGTTATAAAGACAGGGGGTCCGGGGAGCTGTTTTTT. This encodes CASSYKDRGSGELFF.

This chain uses TRBV5-1 with TRBJ2-1, with D hard to call. The V gene lost 4 bases and the J gene lost 5 bases, with 16 bases spanning the gap. CDR1 SGHRS and CDR2 YFSETQ come from the germline V gene. There are 15 residues in the CDR3. The CDR3: CASSVTNPRNNEQFF. Written as DNA, the CDR3 is TGCGCCAGCAGCGTCACAAACCCCCGTAACAATGAGCAGTTCTTC.

The rearrangement uses TRBV28 and TRBJ1-4; no firm D call. The CDR3 loop spans 14 amino acids. Per the germline V gene, CDR1 is MDHEN and CDR2 is SYDVKM. The V end lost 3 bases, the J end lost 3 bases, and 8 bases lay between the germline ends. This CDR3 reads CASSFLGANEKLFF. The CDR3 nucleotides are TGTGCCAGCAGTTTTCTGGGTGCTAATGAAAAACTGTTTTTT. Complete variable domain (other parts from reference TRBV28 and TRBJ1-4): DVKVTQSSRYLVKRTGEKVFLECVQDMDHENMFWYRQDPGLGLRLIYFSYDVKMKEKGDIPEGYSVSREKKERFSLILESASTNQTSMYLCASSFLGANEKLFFGSGTQLSVL.

This sequence joins TRBV4-2 and TRBJ2-7; TRBD2 is a possible D gene (5 bases). The germline V gene encodes CDR1 LGHNA and CDR2 YNFKEQ. This CDR3 spans 13 amino acids. The V end was cut by 4 bases, the J end by 7 bases, with 14 bases between. The CDR3 DNA sequence: TGTGCCAGCAGCCCCCAGACGTCGGGGGAGCAGTACTTC. Translating it yields CASSPQTSGEQYF.

The gene calls are TRBV27 and TRBJ2-3, with 8 bases identical to TRBD2. This CDR3 has 14 residues. The V segment lost 6 bases and the J segment 3 bases; nucleotides outside the gene matches: 5. Germline assignment: CDR1 MNHEY and CDR2 SMNVEV (reference sequence). CDR3 in amino acids: CASRRGGRTDTQYF. CDR3 nucleotide sequence: TGTGCCAGCAGGAGGGGCGGGAGGACAGATACGCAGTATTTT.

In its sample, this clone was seen once. This chain links TRBV10-3 with TRBJ2-2; tentative D call: TRBD1 (6 bases). The CDR3 has 15 amino acids. The germline gives CDR1 ENHRY, CDR2 SYGVKD. V was trimmed by 4 bases and J by 4 bases, leaving 13 bases between them. The CDR3 DNA reads TGTGCCATCAGTGGCCCCGGACAGAGCACCGGGGAGCTGTTTTTT. Residues: CAISGPGQSTGELFF.

The table lists this clone with a few counts. The chain carries TRBV7-2 and TRBJ1-2; D not certain. The germline CDR1 and CDR2 sequences are SGHTA and FQGNSA. The CDR3 has 12 residues. V lost 5 bases and J 7 bases, leaving 11 bases between the germline ends. The CDR3 DNA reads TGTGCCAGCAGCCCCTCCCTAGGTGGCTACACCTTC. Translation: CASSPSLGGYTF. Looking up the rest from reference TRBV7-2 and TRBJ1-2 gives the full variable domain: GAGVSQSPSNKVTEKGKDVELRCDPISGHTALYWYRQSLGQGLEFLIYFQGNSAPDKSGLPSDRFSAERTGGSVSTLTIQRTQQEDSAVYLCASSPSLGGYTFGSGTRLTVV.

The chain is built from TRBV9 and TRBJ1-5; perhaps TRBD1 as D (6 bases). V lost 3 bases to trimming and J lost 3 bases, with 10 bases between them. Germline CDR1 reads SGDLS; CDR2 reads YYNGEE. This CDR3 has 14 amino acids. The chain's CDR3 is CASSGRDTNQPQHF. The CDR3 DNA follows: TGTGCCAGCAGCGGCCGGGACACCAATCAGCCCCAGCATTTT.

The J gene is TRBJ2-7, the V gene TRBV7-9; 9 bases fit TRBD1. J was trimmed by 4 bases and V by 7 bases; bases with no gene match: 8. Germline V gene sequence: CDR1 SEHNR, CDR2 FQNEAQ (reference sequence). The CDR3 length is 14 residues. CDR3 sequence reads: CASIAGTGLYEQYF. The CDR3 DNA follows: TGTGCCAGCATCGCCGGGACAGGGTTATACGAGCAGTACTTC.

V usage is TRBV27 and J usage is TRBJ1-5; possible D gene TRBD1, 5 bases. The V end was cut by 1 base, the J end by 1 base, with 8 bases between. Germline CDR1 reads MNHEY; CDR2 reads SMNVEV (reference sequence). The CDR3 is 15 amino acids. CDR3 sequence reads: CASSLYPGSNQPQHF. CDR3 DNA sequence: TGTGCCAGCAGTTTATATCCAGGGAGCAATCAGCCCCAGCATTTT.

The chain links TRBV29-1 to TRBJ1-1; D gene ambiguous. Per the germline V gene, CDR1 is SQVTM and CDR2 is ANQGSEA. Trimming cost V 3 bases and J 4 bases, with 15 bases left between them. CDR3 length: 14 residues. The DNA of the CDR3 is TGCAGCGTTGAGAAGGGCGGGGTGATCACTGAAGCTTTCTTT. This codes for CSVEKGGVITEAFF.